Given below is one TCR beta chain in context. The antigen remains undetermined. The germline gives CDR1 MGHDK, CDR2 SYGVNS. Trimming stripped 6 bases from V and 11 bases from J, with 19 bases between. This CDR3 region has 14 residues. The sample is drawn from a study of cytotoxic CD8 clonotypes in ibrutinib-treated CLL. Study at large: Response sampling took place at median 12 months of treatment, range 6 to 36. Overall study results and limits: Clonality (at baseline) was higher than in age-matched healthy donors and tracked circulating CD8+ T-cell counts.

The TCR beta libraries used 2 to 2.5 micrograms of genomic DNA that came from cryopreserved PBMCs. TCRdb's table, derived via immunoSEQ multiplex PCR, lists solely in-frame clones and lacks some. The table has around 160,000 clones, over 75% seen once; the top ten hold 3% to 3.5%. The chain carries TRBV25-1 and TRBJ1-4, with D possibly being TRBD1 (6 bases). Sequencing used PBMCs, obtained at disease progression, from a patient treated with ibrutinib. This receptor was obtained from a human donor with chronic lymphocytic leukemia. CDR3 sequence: CASRRDTSVPKLFF. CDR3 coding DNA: TGTGCCAGCAGGCGGGACACAAGTGTTCCCAAACTGTTTTTT.